Listed here are 5 T cell receptor beta chains from one sample, sequenced in a study of T cells in Graves' hyperthyroidism and ophthalmopathy. Amplification yielded TCR beta CDR3 regions, with RNA transcripts as the source. Researchers ran a first-round RT-PCR on the TCR CDR3 using the HTBI primer set. TCRdb re-called the multiplex PCR reads with MiXCR, one entry per CDR3 protein. The data show hundreds of thousands of distinct CDR3 sequences, with about 14% seen just once and roughly an eighth held by the top ten. Source material: blood. The receptors were gathered from a woman between 45 and 65 years old with Graves' ophthalmopathy.

The J gene is TRBJ2-7, the V gene TRBV20-1; tentative D call: TRBD1 (5 bases). Germline loops: CDR1 DFQATT, CDR2 SNEGSKA (reference sequence). The ends were cut back, 3 bases at V and 6 bases at J, with 21 bases in the middle. This CDR3 is built from 15 residues. The CDR3 spells CSASAPRRRGFEQYF. CDR3 coding DNA: TGCAGTGCTAGTGCCCCGAGACGAAGGGGATTCGAGCAGTACTTC.

In this sample, this clonotype turned up many times. The CDR3 is CASRDIAGGGTDTQYF. Here the CDR3 DNA reads TGTGCCAGCAGGGACATTGCGGGAGGAGGTACAGATACGCAGTATTTT. The J gene is TRBJ2-3, the V gene TRBV28, with 8 positions matching TRBD2. V gave up 6 bases and J gave up 3 bases; unmatched junction bases: 11. This CDR3 is 16 amino acids long. From germline, CDR1 is MDHEN and CDR2 SYDVKM. The entire variable domain, with the rest obtained from reference TRBV28 and TRBJ2-3, is as follows: DVKVTQSSRYLVKRTGEKVFLECVQDMDHENMFWYRQDPGLGLRLIYFSYDVKMKEKGDIPEGYSVSREKKERFSLILESASTNQTSMYLCASRDIAGGGTDTQYFGPGTRLTVL.

This clonotype was detected only a few times. The rearrangement joins TRBV29-1 to TRBJ2-1, with 7 bases identical to TRBD2. Germline CDR1 SQVTM, CDR2 ANQGSEA. This CDR3 has 13 amino acids. V lost 4 bases to trimming and J lost 10 bases; unmatched junction nucleotides: 10. Here the CDR3 reads CSVGETSNNEQFF. CDR3 bases: TGCAGCGTTGGAGAGACTAGCAATAACGAGCAGTTCTTC.

In this sample, this clonotype turned up many times. The CDR3 DNA follows: TGCGCCAGCAGCTTTACCCTAGCGGGAGGGCCGGACACCGGGGAGCTGTTTTTT. Its protein product is CASSFTLAGGPDTGELFF. The V and J genes are TRBV5-1 and TRBJ2-2; TRBD2 agrees at 12 bases. The CDR3 runs to 18 residues. J was trimmed by 3 bases and V by 2 bases; bases with no gene match: 8. Looked up from germline, CDR1 is SGHRS and CDR2 is YFSETQ.

In this sample, this clonotype turned up many times. V and J are TRBV5-6 and TRBJ2-1; 7 nucleotides line up with TRBD1. The length of the CDR3 is 14 residues. Looked up from germline, CDR1 is SGHDT and CDR2 is YYEEEE. The trim removed 1 base at V and 7 bases at J, leaving 5 bases unmatched. The CDR3: CASSLTGARNEQFF. DNA for the CDR3: TGTGCCAGCAGCTTGACAGGGGCGAGGAATGAGCAGTTCTTC.